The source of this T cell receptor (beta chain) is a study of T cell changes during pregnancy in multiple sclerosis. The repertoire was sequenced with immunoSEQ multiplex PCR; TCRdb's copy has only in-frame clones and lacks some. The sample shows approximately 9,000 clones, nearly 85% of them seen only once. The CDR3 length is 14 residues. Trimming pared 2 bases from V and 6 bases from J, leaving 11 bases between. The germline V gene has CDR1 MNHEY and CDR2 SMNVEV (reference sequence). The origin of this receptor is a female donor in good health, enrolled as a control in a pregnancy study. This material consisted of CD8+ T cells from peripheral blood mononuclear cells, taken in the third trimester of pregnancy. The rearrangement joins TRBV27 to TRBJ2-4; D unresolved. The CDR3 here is CASSLGVEGNIQYF. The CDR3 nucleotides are TGTGCCAGCAGTTTAGGAGTAGAAGGAAACATTCAGTACTTC.